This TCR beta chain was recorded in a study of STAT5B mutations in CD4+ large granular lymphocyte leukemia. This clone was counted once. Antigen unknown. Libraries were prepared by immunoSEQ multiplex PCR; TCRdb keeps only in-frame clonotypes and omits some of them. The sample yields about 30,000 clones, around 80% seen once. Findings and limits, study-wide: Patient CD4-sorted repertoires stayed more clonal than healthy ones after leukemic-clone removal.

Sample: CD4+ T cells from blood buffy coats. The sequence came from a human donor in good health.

CDR3: CASSAPGQLNYGYTF. The CDR3 DNA sequence: TGTGCCAGCAGTGCTCCGGGACAGTTAAACTATGGCTACACCTTC. The V call is TRBV6-6, the J call TRBJ1-2, with 7 bases that match TRBD1. Germline values: CDR1 MNHNY, CDR2 SVGAGI (reference sequence). The V segment lost 5 bases and the J segment 2 bases; nucleotides outside the gene matches: 8. CDR3 length: 15 amino acids.